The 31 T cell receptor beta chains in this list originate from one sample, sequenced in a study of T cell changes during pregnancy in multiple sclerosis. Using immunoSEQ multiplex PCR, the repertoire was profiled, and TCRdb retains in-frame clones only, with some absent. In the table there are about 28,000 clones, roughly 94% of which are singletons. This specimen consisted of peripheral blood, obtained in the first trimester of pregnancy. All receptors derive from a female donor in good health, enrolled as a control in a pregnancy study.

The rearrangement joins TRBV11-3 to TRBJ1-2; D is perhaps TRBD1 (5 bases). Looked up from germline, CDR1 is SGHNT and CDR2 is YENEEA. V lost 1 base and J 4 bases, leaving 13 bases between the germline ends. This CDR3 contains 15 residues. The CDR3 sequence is CASSLVGGFSYGYTF. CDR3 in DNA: TGTGCCAGCAGCTTAGTTGGGGGGTTTAGCTATGGCTACACCTTC.

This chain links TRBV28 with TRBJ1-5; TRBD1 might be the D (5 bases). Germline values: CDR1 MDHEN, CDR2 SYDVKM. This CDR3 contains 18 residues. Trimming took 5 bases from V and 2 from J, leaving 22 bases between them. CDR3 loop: CASSPLGGGNGGNQPQHF. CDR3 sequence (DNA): TGTGCCAGCAGTCCCCTCGGGGGGGGAAATGGCGGCAATCAGCCCCAGCATTTT.

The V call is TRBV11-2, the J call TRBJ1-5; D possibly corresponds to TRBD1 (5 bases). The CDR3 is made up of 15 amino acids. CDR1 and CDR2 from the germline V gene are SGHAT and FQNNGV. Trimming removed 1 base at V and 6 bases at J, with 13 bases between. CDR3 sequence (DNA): TGTGCCAGCAGCTTAGGACAGACCTCCAGTCAGCCCCAGCATTTT. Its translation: CASSLGQTSSQPQHF.

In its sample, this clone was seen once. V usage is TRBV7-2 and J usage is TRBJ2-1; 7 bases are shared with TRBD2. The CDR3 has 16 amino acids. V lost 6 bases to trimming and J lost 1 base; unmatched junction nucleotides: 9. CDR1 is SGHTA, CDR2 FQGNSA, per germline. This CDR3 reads CASSYNGLVSYNEQFF. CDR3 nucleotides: TGTGCCAGCAGTTACAACGGACTAGTTTCCTACAATGAGCAGTTCTTC.

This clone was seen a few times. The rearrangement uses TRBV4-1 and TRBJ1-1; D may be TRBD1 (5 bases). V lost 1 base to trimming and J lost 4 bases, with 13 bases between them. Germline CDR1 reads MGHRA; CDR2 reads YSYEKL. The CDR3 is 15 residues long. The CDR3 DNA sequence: TGCGCCAGCAGCCAAGGTTGGGGGGAGGGCACTGAAGCTTTCTTT. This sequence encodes CASSQGWGEGTEAFF.

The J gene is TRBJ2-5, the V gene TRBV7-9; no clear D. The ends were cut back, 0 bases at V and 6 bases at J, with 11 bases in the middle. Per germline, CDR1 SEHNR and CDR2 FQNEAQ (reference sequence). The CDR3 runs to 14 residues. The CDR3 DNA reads TGTGCCAGCAGCTTAGCGGGCCGATTTAAGACCCAGTACTTC. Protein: CASSLAGRFKTQYF.

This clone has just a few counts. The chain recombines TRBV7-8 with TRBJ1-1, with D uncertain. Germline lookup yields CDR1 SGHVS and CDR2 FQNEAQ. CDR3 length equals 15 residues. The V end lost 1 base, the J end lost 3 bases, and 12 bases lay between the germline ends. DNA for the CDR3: TGTGCCAGCAGCTTAGAGCTGGTGATGGACACTGAAGCTTTCTTT. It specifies CASSLELVMDTEAFF.

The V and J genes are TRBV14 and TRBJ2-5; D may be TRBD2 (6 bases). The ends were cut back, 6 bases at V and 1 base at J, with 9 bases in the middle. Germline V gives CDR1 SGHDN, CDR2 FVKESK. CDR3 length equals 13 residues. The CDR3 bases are TGTGCCAGCAGACGGGACTCCCAAGAGACCCAGTACTTC. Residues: CASRRDSQETQYF.

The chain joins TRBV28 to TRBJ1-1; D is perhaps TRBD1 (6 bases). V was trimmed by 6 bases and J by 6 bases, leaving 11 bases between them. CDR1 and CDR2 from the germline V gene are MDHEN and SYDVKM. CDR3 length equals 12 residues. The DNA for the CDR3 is TGTGCCAGCAGCCCGGGGGGGCCTGAAGCTTTCTTT. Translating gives CASSPGGPEAFF. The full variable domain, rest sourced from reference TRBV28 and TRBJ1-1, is DVKVTQSSRYLVKRTGEKVFLECVQDMDHENMFWYRQDPGLGLRLIYFSYDVKMKEKGDIPEGYSVSREKKERFSLILESASTNQTSMYLCASSPGGPEAFFGQGTRLTVV.

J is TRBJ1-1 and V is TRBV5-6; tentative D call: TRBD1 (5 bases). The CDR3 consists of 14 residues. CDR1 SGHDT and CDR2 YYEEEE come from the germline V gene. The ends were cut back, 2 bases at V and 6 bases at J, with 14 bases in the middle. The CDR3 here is CASSFGQSRSEAFF. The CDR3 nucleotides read TGTGCCAGCAGCTTCGGACAATCCCGATCTGAAGCTTTCTTT.

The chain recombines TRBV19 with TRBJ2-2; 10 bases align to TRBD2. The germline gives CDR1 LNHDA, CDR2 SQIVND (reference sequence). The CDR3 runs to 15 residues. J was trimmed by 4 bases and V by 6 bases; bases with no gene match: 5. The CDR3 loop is CASSPSGRVTGELFF. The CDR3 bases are TGTGCCAGTAGCCCTAGCGGGAGAGTCACCGGGGAGCTGTTTTTT. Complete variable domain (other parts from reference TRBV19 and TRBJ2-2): DGGITQSPKYLFRKEGQNVTLSCEQNLNHDAMYWYRQDPGQGLRLIYYSQIVNDFQKGDIAEGYSVSREKKESFPLTVTSAQKNPTAFYLCASSPSGRVTGELFFGEGSRLTVL.

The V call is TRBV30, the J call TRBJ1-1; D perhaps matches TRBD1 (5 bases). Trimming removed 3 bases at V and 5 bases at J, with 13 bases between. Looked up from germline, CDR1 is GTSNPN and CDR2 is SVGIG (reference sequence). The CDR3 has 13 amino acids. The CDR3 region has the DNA TGTGCCTGGAGGGGGGGGGAGGGAACTGAAGCTTTCTTT. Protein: CAWRGGEGTEAFF.

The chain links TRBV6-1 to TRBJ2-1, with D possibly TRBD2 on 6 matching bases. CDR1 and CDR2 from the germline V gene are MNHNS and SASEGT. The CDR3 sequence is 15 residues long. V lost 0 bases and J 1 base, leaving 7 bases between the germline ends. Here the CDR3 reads CASSEASGSYNEQFF. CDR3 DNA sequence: TGTGCCAGCAGTGAAGCTAGCGGTTCCTACAATGAGCAGTTCTTC.

The CDR3 sequence is CASSGLQPNVIGELFF. The CDR3 nucleotides are TGTGCCAGCAGCGGCCTACAGCCTAACGTAATCGGGGAGCTGTTTTTT. V and J are TRBV7-9 and TRBJ2-2; no firm D call. The CDR3 has 16 amino acids. Germline V gene data show CDR1 as SEHNR and CDR2 as FQNEAQ (reference sequence). The V end was cut by 5 bases, the J end by 7 bases, with 20 bases between. The whole variable domain, filled in from reference TRBV7-9 and TRBJ2-2, reads DTGVSQNPRHKITKRGQNVTFRCDPISEHNRLYWYRQTLGQGPEFLTYFQNEAQLEKSRLLSDRFSAERPKGSFSTLEIQRTEQGDSAMYLCASSGLQPNVIGELFFGEGSRLTVL.

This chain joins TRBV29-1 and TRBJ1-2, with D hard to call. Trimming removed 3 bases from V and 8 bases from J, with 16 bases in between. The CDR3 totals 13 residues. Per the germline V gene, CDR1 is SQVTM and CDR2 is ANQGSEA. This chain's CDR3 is CSVETSTNGGYTF. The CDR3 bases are TGCAGCGTTGAGACCAGCACCAACGGGGGCTACACCTTC.

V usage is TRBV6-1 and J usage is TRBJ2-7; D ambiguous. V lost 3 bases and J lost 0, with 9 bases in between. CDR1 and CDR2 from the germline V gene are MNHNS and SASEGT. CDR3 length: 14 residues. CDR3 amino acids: CASSERQSSYEQYF. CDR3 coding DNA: TGTGCCAGCAGTGAGCGGCAGAGCTCCTACGAGCAGTACTTC.

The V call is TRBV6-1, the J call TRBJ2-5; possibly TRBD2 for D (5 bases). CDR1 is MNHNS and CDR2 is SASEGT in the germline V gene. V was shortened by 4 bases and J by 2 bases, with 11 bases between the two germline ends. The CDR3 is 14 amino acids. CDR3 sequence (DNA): TGTGCCAGCAGTGGGGTGGGAGCACAAGAGACCCAGTACTTC. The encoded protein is CASSGVGAQETQYF.

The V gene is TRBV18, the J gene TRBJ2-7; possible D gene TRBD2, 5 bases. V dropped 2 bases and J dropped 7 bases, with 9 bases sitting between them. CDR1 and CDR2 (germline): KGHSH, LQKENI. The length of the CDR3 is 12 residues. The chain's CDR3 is CASSPTGLEQYF. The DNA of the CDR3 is TGTGCCAGCTCACCAACGGGGTTGGAGCAGTACTTC.

The CDR3 loop is CAIRKGLAGSTDTQYF. The CDR3, as DNA: TGTGCCATCAGGAAGGGACTAGCGGGGAGCACAGATACGCAGTATTTT. This chain links TRBV10-3 with TRBJ2-3; 13 bases are a match to TRBD2. CDR1 ENHRY and CDR2 SYGVKD come from the germline V gene. The junction had 3 bases not matched to a gene; V was cut back by 6 bases and J by 0 bases. This CDR3 comprises 16 residues.

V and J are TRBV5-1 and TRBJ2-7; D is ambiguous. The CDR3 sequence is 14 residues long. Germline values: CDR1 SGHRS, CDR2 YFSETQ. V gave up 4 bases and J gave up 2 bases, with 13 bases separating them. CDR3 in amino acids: CASSVAGPTYEQYF. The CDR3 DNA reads TGCGCCAGCAGCGTGGCAGGTCCAACCTACGAGCAGTACTTC.

CDR3 in amino acids: CASSAGGAEETQYF. DNA of the CDR3: TGTGCCAGCAGCGCCGGGGGGGCCGAAGAGACCCAGTACTTC. The chain combines TRBV9 with TRBJ2-5; TRBD2 matches 8 bases. Germline loops: CDR1 SGDLS, CDR2 YYNGEE. CDR3 length equals 14 residues. V gave up 3 bases and J gave up 3 bases; unmatched junction bases: 4. The complete variable domain, with remaining parts taken from reference TRBV9 and TRBJ2-5, reads DSGVTQTPKHLITATGQRVTLRCSPRSGDLSVYWYQQSLDQGLQFLIQYYNGEERAKGNILERFSAQQFPDLHSELNLSSLELGDSALYFCASSAGGAEETQYFGPGTRLLVL.

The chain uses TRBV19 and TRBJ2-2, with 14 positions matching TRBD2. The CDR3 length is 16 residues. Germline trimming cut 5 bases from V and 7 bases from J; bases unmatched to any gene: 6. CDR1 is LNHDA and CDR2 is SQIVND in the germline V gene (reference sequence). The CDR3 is CASSGPGTSGSGELFF. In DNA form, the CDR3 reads TGTGCCAGTAGTGGCCCCGGGACTAGCGGGAGCGGGGAGCTGTTTTTT.

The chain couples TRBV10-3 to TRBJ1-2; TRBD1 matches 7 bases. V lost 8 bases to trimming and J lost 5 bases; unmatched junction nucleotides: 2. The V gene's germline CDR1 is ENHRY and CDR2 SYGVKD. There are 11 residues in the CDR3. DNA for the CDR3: TGTGCCATCGGGACAGATTATGGCTACACCTTC. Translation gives CAIGTDYGYTF.

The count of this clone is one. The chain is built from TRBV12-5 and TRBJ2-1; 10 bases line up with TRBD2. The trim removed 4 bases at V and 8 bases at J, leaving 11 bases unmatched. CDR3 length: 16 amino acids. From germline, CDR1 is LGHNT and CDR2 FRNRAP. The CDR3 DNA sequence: TGTGCTAGTGGTTCTACACTACTAGCGGGGCGGGATGAGCAGTTCTTC. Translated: CASGSTLLAGRDEQFF.

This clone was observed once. This chain's CDR3 is CASSSGQERNTIYF. CDR3 nucleotides: TGTGCCAGCAGCTCGGGACAGGAGAGAAACACCATATATTTT. V and J are TRBV5-4 and TRBJ1-3; TRBD1 matches at 8 bases. Germline trimming cut 3 bases from V and 5 bases from J; bases unmatched to any gene: 4. This CDR3 is 14 amino acids long. Germline lookup yields CDR1 SGHNT and CDR2 YYREEE (reference sequence).

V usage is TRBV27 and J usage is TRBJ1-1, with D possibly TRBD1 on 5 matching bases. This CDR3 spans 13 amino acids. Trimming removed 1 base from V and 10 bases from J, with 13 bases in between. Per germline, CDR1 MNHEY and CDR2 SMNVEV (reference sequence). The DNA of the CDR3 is TGTGCCAGCAGTTTATTGGGTCAGGGTGCAGCTTTCTTT. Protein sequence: CASSLLGQGAAFF.

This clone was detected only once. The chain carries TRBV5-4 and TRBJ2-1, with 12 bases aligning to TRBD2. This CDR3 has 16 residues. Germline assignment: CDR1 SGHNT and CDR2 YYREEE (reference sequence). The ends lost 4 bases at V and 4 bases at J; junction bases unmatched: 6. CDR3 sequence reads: CASSIYLAGGYNEQFF. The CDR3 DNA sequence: TGTGCCAGCAGCATCTACCTAGCGGGAGGGTACAATGAGCAGTTCTTC.

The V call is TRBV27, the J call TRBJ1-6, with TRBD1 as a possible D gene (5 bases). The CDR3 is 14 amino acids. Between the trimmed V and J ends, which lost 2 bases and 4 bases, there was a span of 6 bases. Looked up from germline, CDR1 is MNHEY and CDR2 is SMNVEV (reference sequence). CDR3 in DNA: TGTGCCAGCAGTTTAGGGACTTATAATTCACCCCTCCACTTT. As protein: CASSLGTYNSPLHF.

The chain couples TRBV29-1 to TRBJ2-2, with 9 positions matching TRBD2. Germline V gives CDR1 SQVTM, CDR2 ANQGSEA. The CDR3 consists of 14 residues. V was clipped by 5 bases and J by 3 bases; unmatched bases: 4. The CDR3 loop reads CSVMRGGHTGELFF. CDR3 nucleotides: TGCAGCGTTATGCGGGGGGGACACACCGGGGAGCTGTTTTTT.

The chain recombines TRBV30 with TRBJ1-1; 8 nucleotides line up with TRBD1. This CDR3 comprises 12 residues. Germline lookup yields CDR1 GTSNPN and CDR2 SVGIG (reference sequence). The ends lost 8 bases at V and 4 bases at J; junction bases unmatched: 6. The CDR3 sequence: CARETGGTEAFF. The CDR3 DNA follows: TGTGCCAGAGAAACAGGGGGCACTGAAGCTTTCTTT.

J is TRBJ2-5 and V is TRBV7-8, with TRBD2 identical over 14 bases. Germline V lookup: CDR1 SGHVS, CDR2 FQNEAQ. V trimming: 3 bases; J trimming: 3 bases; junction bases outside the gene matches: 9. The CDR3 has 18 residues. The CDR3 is CASSFPRGLAGAKETQYF. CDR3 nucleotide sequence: TGTGCCAGCAGCTTCCCGAGGGGACTAGCGGGAGCCAAAGAGACCCAGTACTTC.